A selection of T cell receptor beta chains follows, all from one sample in a study of blood T cell repertoires in COVID-19. Generated by immunoSEQ multiplex PCR, the TCRdb table keeps only in-frame clones and is missing some. The table includes over 150,000 clones, around 80% detected once. The specimen was PBMCs or T cells enriched from blood (not recorded which). The receptors here all came from a man in his fifties or sixties who had recovered from COVID-19. Each CDR3 is given with its conserved first and last residue. D genes are given only for firm matches. Size values are once, few and many counts, or a class for expanded clones, and some rows have none.

TRBJ2-5	once	-	TRBV7-2	TGTGCCAGCAGCTTACCGACTGGCCTAGAGACCCAGTACTTC	CASSLPTGLETQYF
TRBJ2-2	-	-	TRBV30	TGTGCCTGGAGTGTAGGGGTGACCCGGCCTGGGGCCGGGGAGCTGTTTTTT	CAWSVGVTRPGAGELFF
TRBJ2-7	-	-	TRBV21-1	TGTGCCAGCAGCGCTCGACAGGGGGTATCTCCCTACGAGCAGTACTTC	CASSARQGVSPYEQYF
TRBJ1-6	few	TRBD1	TRBV7-9	TGTGCCAGCAGCTTCGGGACAGAAAATTCACCCCTCCACTTT	CASSFGTENSPLHF
TRBJ2-1	-	-	TRBV5-1	TGCGCCAGCAGCTTGGGTGAGAATGAGCAGTTCTTC	CASSLGENEQFF
TRBJ1-5	-	TRBD1	TRBV6-1	TGTGCCAGCAGTGAAGCAGTTTACGGGACAGGGGGCGGTCAGCCCCAGCATTTT	CASSEAVYGTGGGQPQHF
TRBJ2-1	-	TRBD2	TRBV3-1/TRBV3-2	TGTGCCAGCAGCCTACTAGCGGGGAGGAATGAGCAGTTCTTC	CASSLLAGRNEQFF
TRBJ2-7	-	TRBD1	TRBV19	TGTGCCAGTAGTAAGCAGGGGGCGAGCCACGAGCAGTACTTC	CASSKQGASHEQYF
TRBJ1-1	-	TRBD1	TRBV9	TGTGCCAGCAGCGCGACAGGGGCTTTGAGCACTGAAGCTTTCTTT	CASSATGALSTEAFF
TRBJ2-5	-	-	TRBV21-1	TGTGCCAGCAGCAAACGGGACAGGGTCGGAGAGACCCAGTACTTC	CASSKRDRVGETQYF
TRBJ1-6	-	-	TRBV6-6	TGTGCCAGCAGAGGAAACAGGGAGAACTCACCCCTCCACTTT	CASRGNRENSPLHF
TRBJ1-1	few	-	TRBV7-2	TGTGCCAGCAGCTTAGGTCGCCCCCAGCGGAACACTGAAGCTTTCTTT	CASSLGRPQRNTEAFF
TRBJ1-2	-	TRBD1	TRBV5-6	TGTGCCAGCAGCCCCGGGACAGTCCTTGAGAACTATGGCTACACCTTC	CASSPGTVLENYGYTF
TRBJ1-2	-	TRBD1	TRBV15	TGTGCCACCAGTGAAGGGACAGGGCTGGCTAACTATGGCTACACCTTC	CATSEGTGLANYGYTF
TRBJ2-5	few	TRBD1	TRBV2	TGTGCCAGCTCTCGGGACAGGGGGGACCAAGAGACCCAGTACTTC	CASSRDRGDQETQYF
TRBJ1-6	-	-	TRBV7-2	TGTGCCAGCAGCCCACCCGGGAATAATTCACCCCTCCACTTT	CASSPPGNNSPLHF
TRBJ1-5	many	TRBD1	TRBV27	TGTGCCAGCAGTTTAAACAGGGGAAGCAATCAGCCCCAGCATTTT	CASSLNRGSNQPQHF
TRBJ2-7	-	-	TRBV27	TGTGCCAGCAGGCCACAGGGGAGGACCTACGAGCAGTACTTC	CASRPQGRTYEQYF
TRBJ1-2	few	TRBD1	TRBV11-3	TGTGCCAGCAGCAGACAGGGAATTTTCGGCTACACCTTC	CASSRQGIFGYTF
TRBJ2-1	-	-	TRBV6-5	TGTGCCAGCGGCCTAGGGGCTTACAATGAGCAGTTCTTC	CASGLGAYNEQFF
TRBJ2-7	-	TRBD2	TRBV7-2	TGTGCCAGCAGCCCGGACCGGATTCTAGCGGATACCTACGAGCAGTACTTC	CASSPDRILADTYEQYF
TRBJ2-1	-	TRBD1	TRBV7-9	TGTGCCAGCAGCCTTCCTGGACAGGGGTACTCCTACAATGAGCAGTTCTTC	CASSLPGQGYSYNEQFF
TRBJ2-3	-	TRBD1	TRBV7-2	TGTGCCAGCAGCAGAACCCACGGACAGGGGGGTACGCAGTATTTT	CASSRTHGQGGTQYF
TRBJ2-2	-	TRBD1	TRBV2	TGTGCCAGCAGTGAGTCCCCGACAGGGTCTATCGGGGAGCTGTTTTTT	CASSESPTGSIGELFF
TRBJ2-7	-	-	TRBV6-2/TRBV6-3	TGTGCCAGCAGTTACTCGATGGCAGGGAATTACGAGCAGTACTTC	CASSYSMAGNYEQYF
TRBJ1-5	-	-	TRBV7-8	TGTGCCAGCAGCTTAGCCGATTACCCGACGGGGGATCAGCCCCAGCATTTT	CASSLADYPTGDQPQHF
TRBJ2-1	-	TRBD1	TRBV5-1	TGCGCCAGCAGCTTGGACAGGGGGCTCTACAATGAGCAGTTCTTC	CASSLDRGLYNEQFF
TRBJ1-2	-	TRBD1	TRBV2	TGTGCCAGCAGTGAGGGACAGGGTTATGGCTACACCTTC	CASSEGQGYGYTF
TRBJ2-7	-	-	TRBV28	TGTGCCAGCAGTTCCCTTGGGGTCCGTACTAGCTCCTACGAGCAGTACTTC	CASSSLGVRTSSYEQYF
TRBJ1-2	-	-	TRBV5-6	TGTGCCAGCAGCTTACAGATAGTCTATGGCTACACCTTC	CASSLQIVYGYTF
TRBJ1-1	-	-	TRBV12-3/TRBV12-4	TGTGCCAGCAGTTTTAAGCTATTAAAAGCTTTCTTT	CASSFKLLKAFF
TRBJ2-7	once	-	TRBV5-1	TGCGCCAGCAGCAGGACCACACAGGCCTACGAGCAGTACTTC	CASSRTTQAYEQYF
TRBJ2-7	-	-	TRBV5-3	TGTGCCAGAAGCTTGCGCGGGACAGAGGACTACGAGCAGTACTTC	CARSLRGTEDYEQYF
TRBJ1-2	-	TRBD1	TRBV6-1	TGTGCCACCCACGACAGGGATAGGAGTGGCTACACCTTC	CATHDRDRSGYTF
TRBJ2-3	-	-	TRBV18	TGTGCCAGCTCATCCGGACAGCGAACAGATACGCAGTATTTT	CASSSGQRTDTQYF
TRBJ2-3	-	-	TRBV12-3/TRBV12-4	TGTGCCAGCAGTCGCCAGGGTACAGATACGCAGTATTTT	CASSRQGTDTQYF
TRBJ2-7	-	-	TRBV18	TGTGCCAGCTCACCAACGGACAGCACTTACGAGCAGTACTTC	CASSPTDSTYEQYF
TRBJ2-1	-	-	TRBV27	TGTGCCAGCACCTTCTTAGGACAGTACAATGAGCAGTTCTTC	CASTFLGQYNEQFF
TRBJ1-6	-	-	TRBV5-5	TGTGCCAGCAGCTTGGGAGGGGCGGGGACACCCCTCCACTTT	CASSLGGAGTPLHF
TRBJ2-1	-	-	TRBV12-3/TRBV12-4	TGTGCCAGCAGGGCCGACAGACACAATGAGCAGTTCTTC	CASRADRHNEQFF
TRBJ2-2	-	TRBD2	TRBV5-1	TGCGCCAGCAGCGGCGGGAGGAACACCGGGGAGCTGTTTTTT	CASSGGRNTGELFF